The clone carrying this T cell receptor (beta chain) was observed a few times. From germline, CDR1 is GTSNPN and CDR2 SVGIG (reference sequence). The CDR3 loop spans 14 amino acids. The V and J ends lost 2 bases and 3 bases respectively, with 11 bases between them. The data stem from a study of cytomegalovirus exposure and HLA in healthy donors. Primers for the PCR totalled 60 Vbeta and 13 Jbeta. The table came from immunoSEQ multiplex PCR; TCRdb's copy has only in-frame clones and leaves some out. The sample gives over 150,000 clones, 70% to 80% of which show up once; about 2.7% is in the top ten. The rearrangement uses TRBV30 and TRBJ1-5, with D tentatively TRBD1 (6 bases). This sequence was found in a male donor in good health and CMV-seronegative. The sequenced sample was PBMCs. This chain's CDR3 is CAWSLRTDNQPQHF. The CDR3, as DNA: TGTGCCTGGAGTCTCAGGACAGACAATCAGCCCCAGCATTTT. The whole variable domain, remainder taken from reference TRBV30 and TRBJ1-5, is SQTIHQWPATLVQPVGSPLSLECTVEGTSNPNLYWYRQAAGRGLQLLFYSVGIGQISSEVPQNLSASRPQDRQFILSSKKLLLSDSGFYLCAWSLRTDNQPQHFGDGTRLSIL.